The 24 T cell receptor beta chains given below trace back to one sample, sequenced in a study of CD8+ T cells in alopecia areata. Described treatment: oral pan-JAK inhibitor, 5-10 mg twice daily. It was cDNA, reverse transcribed from extracted RNA, that served as the sequencing template. TCRdb's table, derived via immunoSEQ multiplex PCR, lists solely in-frame clones and lacks some. There are 93,000 or so clones in the sample; about nine tenths occur only once, and around 10% lies in the top ten. Here the sequenced sample was CD8+ T cells sorted from blood, taken at week 34, from a patient treated with tofacitinib. Receptors were obtained from a human donor with alopecia areata.

The chain has TRBV10-1 and TRBJ2-7, with TRBD2 matching over 10 bases. The ends lost 3 bases at V and 7 bases at J; junction bases unmatched: 9. The CDR3 runs to 15 residues. CDR1 WNHNN and CDR2 SYGVQD come from the germline V gene (reference sequence). The DNA of the CDR3 is TGCGCCAGCAGTGACCGGACTAGCGGCGCCCAAGAGCAGTACTTC. This sequence encodes CASSDRTSGAQEQYF.

The chain employs TRBV29-1 and TRBJ2-1; 7 bases fit TRBD1. There are 11 residues in the CDR3. Germline CDR1 SQVTM, CDR2 ANQGSEA. The V segment lost 6 bases and the J segment 9 bases; nucleotides outside the gene matches: 5. The CDR3: CSVGDRVEQFF. CDR3 bases: TGCAGCGTCGGTGACAGGGTTGAGCAGTTCTTC.

The CDR3 region is CATSRDRSGSYEQYF. The CDR3 DNA is TGTGCCACCAGCAGAGATCGTAGTGGGTCCTACGAGCAGTACTTC. The rearrangement uses TRBV15 and TRBJ2-7; D is undetermined. Germline loops: CDR1 LNHNV, CDR2 YYDKDF (reference sequence). The CDR3 is 15 amino acids. The V end was cut by 0 bases, the J end by 1 base, with 10 bases between. The whole variable domain, filled in from reference TRBV15 and TRBJ2-7, reads DAMVIQNPRYQVTQFGKPVTLSCSQTLNHNVMYWYQQKSSQAPKLLFHYYDKDFNNEADTPDNFQSRRPNTSFCFLDIRSPGLGDTAMYLCATSRDRSGSYEQYFGPGTRLTVT.

The chain recombines TRBV29-1 with TRBJ2-5, with 10 bases matching TRBD1. V was pared by 5 bases and J by 4 bases, with 7 bases of the junction left unmatched. There are 14 residues in the CDR3. The germline CDR1 and CDR2 sequences are SQVTM and ANQGSEA. The CDR3, as DNA: TGCAGCGTTCTGGGGACAGGGGCGGGAGAGACCCAGTACTTC. Its translation is CSVLGTGAGETQYF.

The genes are TRBV7-3 and TRBJ2-1; 10 positions agree with TRBD2. V dropped 1 base and J dropped 8; count of bases not matched to a gene: 11. Germline V CDR1 and CDR2: SGHTA, FQGTGA. The CDR3 is 17 residues long. DNA for the CDR3: TGTGCCAGCAGCTTAATAGGGGGACTAGCGAGTAGCGATGAGCAGTTCTTC. Amino acid sequence: CASSLIGGLASSDEQFF.

This clone was detected a few times. The V call is TRBV23-1, the J call TRBJ2-4; a weak D match, TRBD2 (5 bases). TRBV23-1 is noted as an ORF with a role that remains uncertain. The CDR3 consists of 19 residues. Trimming left V 3 bases short and J 1 base short, with 22 bases between. The CDR3 sequence: CASSHHVLMRAGAKNIQYF. The CDR3 region has the DNA TGCGCCAGCAGTCACCACGTCTTGATGAGGGCCGGGGCCAAAAACATTCAGTACTTC.

The chain carries TRBV7-9 and TRBJ2-7; D gene ambiguous. Germline V gene sequence: CDR1 SEHNR, CDR2 FQNEAQ (reference sequence). The CDR3 is 14 amino acids. Trimming pared 1 base from V and 1 base from J, leaving 8 bases between. DNA of the CDR3: TGTGCCAGCAGCTTAGGTCACCCGTCCTACGAGCAGTACTTC. Protein: CASSLGHPSYEQYF. The whole variable domain, filled in from reference TRBV7-9 and TRBJ2-7, reads DTGVSQNPRHKITKRGQNVTFRCDPISEHNRLYWYRQTLGQGPEFLTYFQNEAQLEKSRLLSDRFSAERPKGSFSTLEIQRTEQGDSAMYLCASSLGHPSYEQYFGPGTRLTVT.

The gene calls are TRBV5-1 and TRBJ2-5; 7 nucleotides agree with TRBD1. Germline V gives CDR1 SGHRS, CDR2 YFSETQ. The CDR3 runs 14 residues. V shed 2 bases, J shed 4 bases, and the junction held 5 bases outside the gene matches. The CDR3 region is CASSFTGEGETQYF. CDR3 bases: TGCGCCAGCAGCTTTACAGGGGAAGGAGAGACCCAGTACTTC.

CDR3 nucleotide sequence: TGTGCCAGCAGCTTATGGACTAGCGGGATGTACGAGCAGTACTTC. Translation: CASSLWTSGMYEQYF. The chain is built from TRBV5-4 and TRBJ2-7; TRBD2 matches at 12 bases. CDR3 length equals 15 residues. In germline, CDR1 is SGHNT, CDR2 YYREEE (reference sequence). The trim removed 2 bases at V and 4 bases at J, leaving 4 bases unmatched. Together with reference TRBV5-4 and TRBJ2-7, the CDR3 gives the full variable domain: ETGVTQSPTHLIKTRGQQVTLRCSSQSGHNTVSWYQQALGQGPQFIFQYYREEENGRGNFPPRFSGLQFPNYSSELNVNALELDDSALYLCASSLWTSGMYEQYFGPGTRLTVT.

The chain is built from TRBV5-1 and TRBJ1-1; 7 bases align to TRBD1. The CDR3 is 13 amino acids. With 3 bases clipped from V and 5 bases from J, the junction kept 4 bases outside the gene matches. CDR1 is SGHRS and CDR2 is YFSETQ in the germline V gene. CDR3 in DNA: TGCGCCAGCAGCTCGACAGGGACGACTGAAGCTTTCTTT. Its protein product is CASSSTGTTEAFF.

The rearrangement joins TRBV4-1 to TRBJ2-1; 7 bases map to TRBD2. CDR1 and CDR2 (germline): MGHRA, YSYEKL. This CDR3 spans 15 amino acids. V gave up 4 bases and J gave up 2 bases; unmatched junction bases: 5. CDR3 DNA sequence: TGCGCCAGCAGCCGGCTAGCGGAGCCCTACAATGAGCAGTTCTTC. It translates to CASSRLAEPYNEQFF.

CDR3 sequence reads: CASSYYKAGELFF. CDR3 coding DNA: TGTGCCAGCAGTTACTATAAAGCGGGGGAGCTGTTTTTT. The rearrangement joins TRBV6-5 to TRBJ2-2; no clear D. This CDR3 comprises 13 residues. Germline V gives CDR1 MNHEY, CDR2 SVGAGI. V gave up 1 base and J gave up 8 bases, with 8 bases separating them.

The chain combines TRBV6-5 with TRBJ1-1; D gene uncertain. Germline V CDR1 and CDR2: MNHEY, SVGAGI. The V gene lost 8 bases and the J gene lost 0 bases, with 10 bases spanning the gap. The CDR3 has 13 residues. Here the CDR3 DNA reads TGTGCCAGCCAACTAGGCTTGAACACTGAAGCTTTCTTT. Protein product: CASQLGLNTEAFF.

CDR3 DNA sequence: TGTGCCAGCGGGGAACAGCCCTACGAGCAGTACTTC. Its protein is CASGEQPYEQYF. This sequence joins TRBV6-5 and TRBJ2-5; D unclear. The DNA matches TRBJ2-7 better at its end, which makes the J call doubtful. Germline loops: CDR1 MNHEY, CDR2 SVGAGI. The CDR3 has 12 residues.

The chain employs TRBV6-1 and TRBJ2-3, with D tentatively TRBD1 (5 bases). Looked up from germline, CDR1 is MNHNS and CDR2 is SASEGT. Trimming pared 4 bases from V and 0 bases from J, leaving 8 bases between. This CDR3 has 14 residues. CDR3 nucleotide sequence: TGTGCCAGCAGTGGACAGCCAAGCACAGATACGCAGTATTTT. As protein: CASSGQPSTDTQYF.

The V call is TRBV6-5, the J call TRBJ2-1, with 8 positions matching TRBD1. Germline V gene data show CDR1 as MNHEY and CDR2 as SVGAGI. The trim removed 5 bases at V and 3 bases at J, leaving 6 bases unmatched. This CDR3 has 15 residues. In DNA, the CDR3 is TGTGCCAGCAGTCCTGGACAGGGCTTCTACAATGAGCAGTTCTTC. Translating it yields CASSPGQGFYNEQFF.

In its sample, this clone was seen once. The genes are TRBV9 and TRBJ2-5; 8 bases fit TRBD1. The trim removed 1 base at V and 3 bases at J, leaving 5 bases unmatched. Per the germline V gene, CDR1 is SGDLS and CDR2 is YYNGEE. This CDR3 spans 15 amino acids. CDR3 in DNA: TGTGCCAGCAGCGTACAGGGACAGGTTAAAGAGACCCAGTACTTC. Residues: CASSVQGQVKETQYF.

The V call is TRBV13, the J call TRBJ2-7; 8 positions agree with TRBD2. V gave up 5 bases and J gave up 0 bases; unmatched junction bases: 9. Germline-derived CDR1 and CDR2 are PRHDT and FYEKMQ (reference sequence). This CDR3 is built from 16 residues. In nucleotides, the CDR3 is TGTGCCAGCAGCATCGTAAGCGGGGGAAACTCCTACGAGCAGTACTTC. It is translated as CASSIVSGGNSYEQYF.

This clone was detected only once. The chain recombines TRBV7-9 with TRBJ1-2, with D hard to call. Per the germline V gene, CDR1 is SEHNR and CDR2 is FQNEAQ (reference sequence). The V end lost 1 base, the J end lost 8 bases, and 14 bases lay between the germline ends. This CDR3 is built from 14 residues. The CDR3 DNA is TGTGCCAGCAGCTTAGTTTCTGGGTTTTTCGGCTACACCTTC. Its protein product is CASSLVSGFFGYTF.

This chain connects TRBV9 to TRBJ1-2, with a weak D call TRBD1 (6 bases). Trimming pared 3 bases from V and 8 bases from J, leaving 17 bases between. This CDR3 is built from 14 residues. Looked up from germline, CDR1 is SGDLS and CDR2 is YYNGEE. The CDR3 region has the DNA TGTGCCAGCAGCGAGCAGGGGAGGCCGGACGGCTACACCTTC. Its protein product is CASSEQGRPDGYTF.

This clone turned up a few times. V gene TRBV25-1 combines with J gene TRBJ1-5; D uncertain. In germline, CDR1 is MGHDK, CDR2 SYGVNS. The CDR3 is made up of 15 amino acids. Between the trimmed V and J ends, which lost 5 bases and 1 base, there was a span of 12 bases. CDR3 region: CASSHYNKSNQPQHF. In DNA form, the CDR3 reads TGTGCCAGCAGTCATTATAACAAGAGCAATCAGCCCCAGCATTTT. The whole variable domain, filled in from reference TRBV25-1 and TRBJ1-5, reads EADIYQTPRYLVIGTGKKITLECSQTMGHDKMYWYQQDPGMELHLIHYSYGVNSTEKGDLSSESTVSRIRTEHFPLTLESARPSHTSQYLCASSHYNKSNQPQHFGDGTRLSIL.

The rearrangement joins TRBV7-9 to TRBJ1-1, with a possible D match to TRBD1 (5 bases). Between the trimmed V and J ends, which lost 5 bases and 3 bases, there was a span of 16 bases. Germline V lookup: CDR1 SEHNR, CDR2 FQNEAQ (reference sequence). The CDR3 extends over 15 amino acids. The CDR3 region has the DNA TGTGCCAGCAGCAGAAAGCCAGGGTGGTACACTGAAGCTTTCTTT. Translated, it gives CASSRKPGWYTEAFF.

V usage is TRBV19 and J usage is TRBJ2-7; a weak D match, TRBD1 (5 bases). CDR1 is LNHDA and CDR2 is SQIVND in the germline V gene (reference sequence). V lost 6 bases, J lost 1 base, and 16 bases lay in between. CDR3 length equals 15 residues. The CDR3, as DNA: TGTGCCAGTAGCTGGGGCCGGTTTCAGTCCTACGAGCAGTACTTC. It yields the protein CASSWGRFQSYEQYF.

Points on this clone: At one boundary the junction diverges from the germline segment, which might be a read error. The J gene is TRBJ2-5, the V gene TRBV28, with TRBD2 matching over 7 bases. The germline gives CDR1 MDHEN, CDR2 SYDVKM. The CDR3 is made up of 18 amino acids. The CDR3 DNA follows: TGTGCCAGCACTCCTCTCAACCCCGGGGGGTGGTATGAGCTCGCCCAGAACTTC. Its translation is CASTPLNPGGWYELAQNF.